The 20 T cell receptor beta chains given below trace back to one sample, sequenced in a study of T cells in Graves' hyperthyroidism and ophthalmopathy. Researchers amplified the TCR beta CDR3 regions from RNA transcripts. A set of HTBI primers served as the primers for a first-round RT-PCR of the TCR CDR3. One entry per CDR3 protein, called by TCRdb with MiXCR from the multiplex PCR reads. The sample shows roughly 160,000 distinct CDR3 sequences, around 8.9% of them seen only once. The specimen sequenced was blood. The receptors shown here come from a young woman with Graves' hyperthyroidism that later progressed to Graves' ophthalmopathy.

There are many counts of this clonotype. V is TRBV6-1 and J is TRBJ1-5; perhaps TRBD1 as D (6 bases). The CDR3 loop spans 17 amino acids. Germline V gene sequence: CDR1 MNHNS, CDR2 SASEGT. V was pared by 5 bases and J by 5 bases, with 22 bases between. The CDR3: CASSSGIQGRMYQPQHF. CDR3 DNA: TGTGCCAGCAGTTCGGGGATACAGGGTCGGATGTATCAGCCCCAGCATTTT.

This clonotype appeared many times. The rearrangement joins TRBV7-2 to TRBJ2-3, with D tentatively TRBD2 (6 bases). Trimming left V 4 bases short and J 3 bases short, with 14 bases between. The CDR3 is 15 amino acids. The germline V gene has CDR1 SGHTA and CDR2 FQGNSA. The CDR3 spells CASSSPRLGTDTQYF. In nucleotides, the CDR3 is TGTGCCAGCAGCTCGCCTCGACTAGGAACAGATACGCAGTATTTT.

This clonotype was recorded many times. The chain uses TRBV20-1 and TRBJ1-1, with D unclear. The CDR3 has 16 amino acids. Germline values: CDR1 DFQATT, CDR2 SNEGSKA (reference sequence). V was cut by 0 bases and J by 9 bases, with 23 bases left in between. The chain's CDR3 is CSARELEETRSIQAFF. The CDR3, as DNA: TGCAGTGCTAGAGAATTGGAAGAGACAAGGTCCATTCAAGCTTTCTTT.

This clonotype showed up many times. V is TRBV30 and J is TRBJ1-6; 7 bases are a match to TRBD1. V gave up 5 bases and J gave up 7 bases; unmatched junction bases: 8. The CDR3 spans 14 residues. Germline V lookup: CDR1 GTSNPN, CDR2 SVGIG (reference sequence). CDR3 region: CAWGSGQRNSPLHF. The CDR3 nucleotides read TGTGCCTGGGGTTCGGGACAGAGGAATTCACCCCTCCACTTT.

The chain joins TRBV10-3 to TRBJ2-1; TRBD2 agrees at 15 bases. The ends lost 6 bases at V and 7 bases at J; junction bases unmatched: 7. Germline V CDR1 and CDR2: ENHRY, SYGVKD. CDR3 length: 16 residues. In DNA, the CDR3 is TGTGCCATCAGCTCGGGACTAGCGGGAGGTCGAAATGAGCAGTTCTTC. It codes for CAISSGLAGGRNEQFF.

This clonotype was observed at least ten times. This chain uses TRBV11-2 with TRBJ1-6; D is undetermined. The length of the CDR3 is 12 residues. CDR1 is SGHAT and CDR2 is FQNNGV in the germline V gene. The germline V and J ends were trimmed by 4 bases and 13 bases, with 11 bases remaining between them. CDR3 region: CASSWASPPLHF. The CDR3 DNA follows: TGTGCCAGCAGCTGGGCCTCGCCCCCCCTCCACTTT.

The DNA for the CDR3 is TGTGCCAGCAGCTTGAAGACTGAAGCCAAAAACATTCAGTACTTC. This encodes CASSLKTEAKNIQYF. The V gene is TRBV5-4, the J gene TRBJ2-4; no reliable D call. Deletions cut 1 base from V and 0 bases from J, with 8 bases between. The CDR3 runs 15 residues. Germline V gives CDR1 SGHNT, CDR2 YYREEE (reference sequence).

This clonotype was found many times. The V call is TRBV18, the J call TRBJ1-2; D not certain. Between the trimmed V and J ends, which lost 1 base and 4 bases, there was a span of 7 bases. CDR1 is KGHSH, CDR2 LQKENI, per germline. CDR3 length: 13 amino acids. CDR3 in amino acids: CASSPQEFYGYTF. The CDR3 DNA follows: TGTGCCAGCTCACCACAGGAATTCTATGGCTACACCTTC.

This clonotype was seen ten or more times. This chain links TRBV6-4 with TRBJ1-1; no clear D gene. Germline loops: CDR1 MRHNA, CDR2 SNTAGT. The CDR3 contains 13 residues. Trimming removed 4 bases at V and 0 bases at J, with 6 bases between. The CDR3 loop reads CASSGAMNTEAFF. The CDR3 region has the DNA TGTGCCAGCAGTGGGGCTATGAACACTGAAGCTTTCTTT.

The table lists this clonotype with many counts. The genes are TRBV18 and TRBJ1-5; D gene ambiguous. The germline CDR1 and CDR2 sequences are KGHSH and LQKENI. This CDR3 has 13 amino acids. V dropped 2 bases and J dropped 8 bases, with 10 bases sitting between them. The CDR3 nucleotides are TGTGCCAGCTCACCAGGGAATGAGAAGCCCCAGCATTTT. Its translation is CASSPGNEKPQHF.

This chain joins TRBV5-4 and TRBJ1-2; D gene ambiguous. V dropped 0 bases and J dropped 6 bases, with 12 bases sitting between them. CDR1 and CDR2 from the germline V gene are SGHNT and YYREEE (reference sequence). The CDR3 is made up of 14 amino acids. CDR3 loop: CASSLGRAADGYTF. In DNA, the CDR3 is TGTGCCAGCAGCTTGGGACGGGCAGCCGATGGCTACACCTTC.

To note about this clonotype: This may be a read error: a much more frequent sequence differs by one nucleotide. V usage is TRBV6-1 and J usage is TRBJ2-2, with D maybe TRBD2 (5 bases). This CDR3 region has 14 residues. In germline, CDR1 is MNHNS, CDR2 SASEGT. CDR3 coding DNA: TGTGCCAGCAGTTTTCTAGCATTCACCGGGGAGCCGTTTTTT. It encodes CASSFLAFTGEPFF.

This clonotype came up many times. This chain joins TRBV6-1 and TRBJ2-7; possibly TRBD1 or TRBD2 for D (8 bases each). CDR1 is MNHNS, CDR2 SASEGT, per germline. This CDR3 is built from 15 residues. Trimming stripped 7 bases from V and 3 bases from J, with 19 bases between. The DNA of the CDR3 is TGTGCCAGCACTCCGGGGGGGGACAGGATCTACGAGCAGTACTTC. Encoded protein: CASTPGGDRIYEQYF.

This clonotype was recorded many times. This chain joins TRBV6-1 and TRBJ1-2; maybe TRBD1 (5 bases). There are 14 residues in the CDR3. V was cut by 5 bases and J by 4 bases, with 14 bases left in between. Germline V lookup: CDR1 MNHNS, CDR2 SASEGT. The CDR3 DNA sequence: TGTGCCAGCAGTTCGAGACAGACTCCCTATGGCTACACCTTC. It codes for CASSSRQTPYGYTF.

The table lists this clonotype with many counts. DNA of the CDR3: TGTGCCTGGGAAAAAGACAGCATGAACACTGAAGCTTTCTTT. Encoded protein: CAWEKDSMNTEAFF. This sequence joins TRBV30 and TRBJ1-1; a weak D match, TRBD1 (5 bases). Trimming took off 5 bases at V and 0 bases at J, with 13 bases between the two ends. Germline-derived CDR1 and CDR2 are GTSNPN and SVGIG (reference sequence). The CDR3 loop spans 14 amino acids. Full variable domain (outside the CDR3, taken from reference TRBV30 and TRBJ1-1): SQTIHQWPATLVQPVGSPLSLECTVEGTSNPNLYWYRQAAGRGLQLLFYSVGIGQISSEVPQNLSASRPQDRQFILSSKKLLLSDSGFYLCAWEKDSMNTEAFFGQGTRLTVV.

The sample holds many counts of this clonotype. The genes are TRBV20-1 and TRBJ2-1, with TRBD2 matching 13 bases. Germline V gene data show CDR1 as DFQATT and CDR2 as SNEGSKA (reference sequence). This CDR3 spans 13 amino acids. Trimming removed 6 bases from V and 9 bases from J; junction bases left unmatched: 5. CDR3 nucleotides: TGCAGTGCCACTAGCGGGGGGGCAGGTGAGCAGTTCTTC. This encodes CSATSGGAGEQFF.

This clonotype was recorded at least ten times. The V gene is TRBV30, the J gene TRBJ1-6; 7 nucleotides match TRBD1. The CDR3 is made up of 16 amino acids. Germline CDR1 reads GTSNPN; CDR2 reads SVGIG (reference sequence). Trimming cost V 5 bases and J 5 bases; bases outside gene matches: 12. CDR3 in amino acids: CAWQNRGPLHNSPLHF. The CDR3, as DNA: TGTGCCTGGCAAAACAGGGGACCCCTACATAATTCACCCCTCCACTTT.

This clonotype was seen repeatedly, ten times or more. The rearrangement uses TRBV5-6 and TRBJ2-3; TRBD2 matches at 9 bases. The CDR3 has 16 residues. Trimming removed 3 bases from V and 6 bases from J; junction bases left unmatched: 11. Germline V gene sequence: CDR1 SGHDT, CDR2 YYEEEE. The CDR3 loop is CASSSIISGGGDTQYF. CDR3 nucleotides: TGTGCCAGCAGCTCCATCATTAGCGGGGGAGGTGATACGCAGTATTTT.

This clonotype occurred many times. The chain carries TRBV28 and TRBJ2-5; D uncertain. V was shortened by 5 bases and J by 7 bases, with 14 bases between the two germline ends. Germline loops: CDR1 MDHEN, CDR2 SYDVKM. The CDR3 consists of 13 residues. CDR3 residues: CASSELMKGTQYF. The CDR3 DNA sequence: TGTGCCAGCAGTGAACTCATGAAAGGGACCCAGTACTTC. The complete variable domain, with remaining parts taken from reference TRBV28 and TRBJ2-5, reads DVKVTQSSRYLVKRTGEKVFLECVQDMDHENMFWYRQDPGLGLRLIYFSYDVKMKEKGDIPEGYSVSREKKERFSLILESASTNQTSMYLCASSELMKGTQYFGPGTRLLVL.

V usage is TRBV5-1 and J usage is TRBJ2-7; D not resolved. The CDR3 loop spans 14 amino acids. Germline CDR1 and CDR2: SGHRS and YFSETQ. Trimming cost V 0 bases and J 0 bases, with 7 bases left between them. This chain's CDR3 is CASSLVRSSYEQYF. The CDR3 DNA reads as TGCGCCAGCAGCTTGGTCAGGAGCTCCTACGAGCAGTACTTC.